This TCR beta chain stems from a study of shared clonotypes between healthy human individuals (TCRdb year 2020). In terms of the full investigation: Two women and a few men aged 18 to 49 years were included in the cohort. For each donor, CD4 naive and CD4 memory were each given three plates, CD8 naive was given two plates, and CD8 memory was given one plate. To estimate repertoire size and how much clonotype sharing occurs between individuals, the study deeply sequenced the blood TCR repertoires of five or six healthy adults. Libraries were prepared and TCR repertoires were sequenced by different laboratories using diverse techniques, in order to increase sequencing depth and limit assay-specific biases. Per donor, leukapheresis produced somewhere between about 0.94 and 9 billion PBMCs.

Reading from cysteine to phenylalanine, the CDR3 counts 15 amino acids. The only DNA kept is the CDR3, 45 bases in frame from the first base. The junction carries 12 bases between V and J, which are trimmed by 1 base and 5 bases respectively. The germline V gene (reference sequence) specifies PRHDT as CDR1 and FYEKMQ as CDR2. Points the paper makes about the study in general: Because the study included only a small number of donors, the genetic and exposure-history diversity represented was limited. When four donors were compared, the shared fraction of clonotypes was 5% to 6.5% for naive CD4, roughly 3.3% for naive CD8, more than 2% for memory CD4, and around 0.37% for memory CD8. Compared with non-shared clonotypes, the clonotypes found in all four sorted-subset donors had higher generation probabilities. Naive subsets generally had larger estimated clonotype richness than memory subsets. Pairwise subsampling led to the expectation that sequencing depth would affect the degree of clonotype sharing among donors. Sampling was restricted to blood, and TCR repertoires in tissues likely differ from the TCR repertoires found in blood. Incomplete sequencing was indicated by rarefaction of sorted-subset datasets, despite the large sequencing depth.

Using the deep immunoSEQ assay, multiplex PCR amplified TCR CDR3 regions from genomic DNA. Extracted genomic DNA from each cell subset was distributed evenly across all wells of several immunoSEQ 96-well plates, and each plate was treated as a replicate. For sorted subsets, 200 to 250 ng of genomic DNA, equivalent to some 30,000 T cell genomes, went into each replicate PCR. The purified libraries were quantified using a Qubit 3.0 fluorometer, sized with a Bioanalyzer 2100, and then quantified again using the KAPA Library Quantification kit. Every immunoSEQ 96-well plate was sequenced on a separate single-read 150-cycle Illumina NextSeq 550 flow cell. The source study handled its data this way. The immunoSEQ output contained only junctional sequences without quality scores, so filtering could not match that applied to full-length reads. To assign V/J genes and CDR3, sequences were annotated against IMGT germline references using PyIR, a Python wrapper for IgBLAST v1.9. Reads were removed for weak V/J assignments (E-value above 1e-6), missing CDR3, stop codons, out-of-frame junctions, or ambiguous translated residues. V3J clonotypes were defined as sequences sharing the same inferred V gene, J gene, and CDR3 amino acid sequence. The percentage overlap between two repertoires was calculated by dividing the number of shared unique clonotypes by the size of the smaller repertoire. Three approaches were used to assess repertoire richness: RTK rarefaction, the Chao1 estimator, and Recon v2.1 estimates of unobserved clonotypes. OLGA was used to compute generation probabilities for all TCRbeta clonotypes that the gDNA method yielded from a few donors. Held by TCRdb, this immuneACCESS table contains in-frame sequences only and omits some clones. Under half of the omission traces to an unresolved V gene where checked; the cause of the rest is unknown. D and trimming come from the DNA, and the V and J calls and clone size come from that table. Here the sample has about 2 million clones; about 94% occur a single time. The ten top clones hold more than 0.95% of the sample.

CD8 naive samples were obtained by positive selection for CCR7 among CD45RO-negative cells, yielding a CD45RA+CCR7+ population from which TemRA cells were excluded. The donors were healthy, HIV-negative adults with no recently reported acute infections or vaccinations. All donors were Caucasian adults living in Nashville, Tennessee, USA. Blood was collected by leukapheresis, and PBMCs were isolated by Ficoll-Histopaque density gradient centrifugation and then cryopreserved in liquid nitrogen vapor phase. Analytical flow cytometry was used to check the purity and quantity of every magnetically sorted T cell population. Genomic DNA was isolated from each sorted fraction and quantified by UV absorbance on a Nanodrop 2000c. Notes on this clone: Its antigen is not yet known. No base-level quality is on record; no much larger clone is a single base apart.

The V gene is TRBV13 and the J gene is TRBJ2-1; the best D guess is TRBD2, with 5 bases matching. The TCR originated in a young man in good health. Material for sequencing was naive CD8+ T cells sorted from blood. Reading the label with the study, this specimen's cell subset or site is: CD45RA+CCR7+. Here the CDR3 is given as CASSLERGEHNEQFF. In nucleotide form, the sequence is TGTGCCAGCAGCTTAGAACGGGGAGAACACAATGAGCAGTTCTTC.